The sequence of this T cell receptor (beta chain) was determined in a study of shared clonotypes between healthy human individuals. Notes on the study in general: Generation probabilities were higher for clonotypes shared across all four sorted-subset donors than for unshared ones.

This clone was detected only a few times. Its antigen remains unidentified. TCRdb's table, derived via immunoSEQ multiplex PCR, lists solely in-frame clones and lacks some. The table lists around 720,000 clones, 73% of them singletons. Sequenced input: memory CD4+ T cells sorted from blood. Subset: CD45RA-negative fraction. The receptor comes from a woman aged 25-40 years in good health.

The CDR3 here is CASSEGPSNEKLFF. As DNA, the CDR3 is TGTGCCAGCAGTGAGGGGCCTTCAAATGAAAAACTGTTTTTT. The chain combines TRBV6-1 with TRBJ1-4, with D maybe TRBD1 (5 bases). Germline CDR1 and CDR2: MNHNS and SASEGT. V was shortened by 3 bases and J by 5 bases, with 10 bases between the two germline ends. CDR3 length: 14 amino acids.